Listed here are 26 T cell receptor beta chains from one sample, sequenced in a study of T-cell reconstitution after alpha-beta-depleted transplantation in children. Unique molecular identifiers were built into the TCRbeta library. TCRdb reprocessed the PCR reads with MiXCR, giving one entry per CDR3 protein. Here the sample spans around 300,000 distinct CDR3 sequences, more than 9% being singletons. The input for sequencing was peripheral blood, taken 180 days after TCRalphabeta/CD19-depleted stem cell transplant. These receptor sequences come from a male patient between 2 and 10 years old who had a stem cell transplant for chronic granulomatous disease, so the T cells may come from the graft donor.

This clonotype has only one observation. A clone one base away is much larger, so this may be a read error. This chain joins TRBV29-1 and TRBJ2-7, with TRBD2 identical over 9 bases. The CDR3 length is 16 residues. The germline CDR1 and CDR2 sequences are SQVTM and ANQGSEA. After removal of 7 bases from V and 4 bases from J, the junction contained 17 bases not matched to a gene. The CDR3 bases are TGCAGCGGGGCCGGGACTAGCTGGAGCTACAGGTACGAGCAGTACTTC. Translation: CSGAGTSWSYRYEQYF.

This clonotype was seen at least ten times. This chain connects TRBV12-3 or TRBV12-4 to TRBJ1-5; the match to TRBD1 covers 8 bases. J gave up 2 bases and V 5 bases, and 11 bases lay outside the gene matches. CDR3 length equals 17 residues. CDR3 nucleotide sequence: TGTGCCAGCAGTCCAGGGGGCTGGGATTGGGGCAATCAGCCCCAGCATTTT. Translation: CASSPGGWDWGNQPQHF.

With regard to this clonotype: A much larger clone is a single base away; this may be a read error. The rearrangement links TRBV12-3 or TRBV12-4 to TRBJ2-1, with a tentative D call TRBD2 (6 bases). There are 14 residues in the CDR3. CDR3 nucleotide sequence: TGTGCCAGCAGTTTATACGGGAGCGACAATGAGCGGTTCTTC. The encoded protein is CASSLYGSDNERFF.

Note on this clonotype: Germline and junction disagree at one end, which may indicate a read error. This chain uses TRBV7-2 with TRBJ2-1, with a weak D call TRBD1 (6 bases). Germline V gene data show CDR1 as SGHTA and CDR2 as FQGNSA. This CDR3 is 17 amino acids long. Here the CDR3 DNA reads TGTGCCAGCAGCCCCCGACAGGCCTTGAGCTCCTCCAATGAGCAGTTCTTC. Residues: CASSPRQALSSSNEQFF.

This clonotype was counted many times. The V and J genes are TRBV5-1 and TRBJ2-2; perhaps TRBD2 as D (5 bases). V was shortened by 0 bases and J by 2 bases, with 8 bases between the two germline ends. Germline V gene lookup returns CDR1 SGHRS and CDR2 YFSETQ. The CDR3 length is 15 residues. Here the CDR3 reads CASSLGPGNTGELFF. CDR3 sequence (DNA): TGCGCCAGCAGCTTGGGGCCGGGAAACACCGGGGAGCTGTTTTTT.

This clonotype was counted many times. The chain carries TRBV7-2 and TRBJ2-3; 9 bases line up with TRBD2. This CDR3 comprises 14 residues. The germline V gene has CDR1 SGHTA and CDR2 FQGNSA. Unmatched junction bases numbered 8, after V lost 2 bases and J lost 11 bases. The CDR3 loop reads CASSLRGIAGVQYF. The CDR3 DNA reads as TGTGCCAGCAGCTTACGGGGGATAGCGGGGGTGCAGTATTTT.

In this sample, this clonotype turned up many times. The CDR3: CASSLVPGLNTGELFF. CDR3 DNA sequence: TGCGCCAGCAGCTTGGTACCAGGGTTGAACACCGGGGAGCTGTTTTTT. The genes are TRBV5-1 and TRBJ2-2, with D possibly matching TRBD1 (5 bases). Trimming removed 0 bases from V and 1 base from J, with 10 bases in between. The germline V gene encodes CDR1 SGHRS and CDR2 YFSETQ. The length of the CDR3 is 16 residues.

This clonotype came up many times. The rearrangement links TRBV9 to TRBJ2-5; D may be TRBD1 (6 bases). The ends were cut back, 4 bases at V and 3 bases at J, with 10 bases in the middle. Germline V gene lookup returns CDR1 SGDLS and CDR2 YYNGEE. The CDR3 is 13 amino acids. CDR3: CASSLRTEETQYF. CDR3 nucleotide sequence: TGTGCCAGCAGCCTCCGGACAGAAGAGACCCAGTACTTC.

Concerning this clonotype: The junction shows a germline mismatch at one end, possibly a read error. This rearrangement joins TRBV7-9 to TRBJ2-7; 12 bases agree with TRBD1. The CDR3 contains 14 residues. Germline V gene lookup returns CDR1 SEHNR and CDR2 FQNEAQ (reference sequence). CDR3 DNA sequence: TGTGCCAGCAGTCCCGGGACAGGGGGCTACGAGCGGTACTTC. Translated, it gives CASSPGTGGYERYF.

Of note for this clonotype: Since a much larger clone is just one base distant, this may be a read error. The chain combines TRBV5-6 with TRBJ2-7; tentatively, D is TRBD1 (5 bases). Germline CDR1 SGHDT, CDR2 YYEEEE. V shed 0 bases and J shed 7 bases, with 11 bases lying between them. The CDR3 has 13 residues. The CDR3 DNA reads TGTGCCAGCAGCTTGGAGGGGCAAAGGGAGCAGTACTTC. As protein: CASSLEGQREQYF.

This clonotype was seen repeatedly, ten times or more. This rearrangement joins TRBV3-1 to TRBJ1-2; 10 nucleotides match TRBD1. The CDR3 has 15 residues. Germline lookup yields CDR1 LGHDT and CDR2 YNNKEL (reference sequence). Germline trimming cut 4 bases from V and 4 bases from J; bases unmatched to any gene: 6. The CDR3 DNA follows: TGTGCCAGCAGCCTAGGGACAGGGGCAGGCTATGGCTACACCTTC. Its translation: CASSLGTGAGYGYTF.

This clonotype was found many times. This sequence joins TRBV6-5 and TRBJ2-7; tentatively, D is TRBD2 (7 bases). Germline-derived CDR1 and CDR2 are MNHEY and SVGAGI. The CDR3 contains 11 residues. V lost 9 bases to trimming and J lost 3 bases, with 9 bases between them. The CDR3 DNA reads TGTGCCAGAGGGGGGGGCTACGAGCAGTACTTC. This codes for CARGGGYEQYF.

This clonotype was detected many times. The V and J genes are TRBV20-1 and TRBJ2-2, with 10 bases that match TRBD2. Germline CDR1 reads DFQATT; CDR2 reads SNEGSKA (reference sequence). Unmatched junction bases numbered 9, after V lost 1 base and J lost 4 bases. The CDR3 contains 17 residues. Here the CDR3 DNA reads TGCAGTGCTAGAGCGGCGAGCGGGAGGGCTGGCACCGGGGAGCTGTTTTTT. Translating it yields CSARAASGRAGTGELFF.

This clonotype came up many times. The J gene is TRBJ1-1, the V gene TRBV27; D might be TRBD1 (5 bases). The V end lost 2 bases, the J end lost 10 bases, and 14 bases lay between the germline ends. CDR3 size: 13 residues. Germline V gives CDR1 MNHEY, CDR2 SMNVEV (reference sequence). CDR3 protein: CASSLQGPYPAFF. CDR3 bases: TGTGCCAGCAGTTTACAGGGTCCCTACCCAGCTTTCTTT.

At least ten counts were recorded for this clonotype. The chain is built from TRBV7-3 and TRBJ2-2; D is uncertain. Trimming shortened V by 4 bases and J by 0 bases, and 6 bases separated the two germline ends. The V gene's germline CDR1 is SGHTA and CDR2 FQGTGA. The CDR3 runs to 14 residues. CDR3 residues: CASSSSANTGELFF. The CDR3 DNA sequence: TGTGCCAGCAGCTCAAGTGCGAACACCGGGGAGCTGTTTTTT.

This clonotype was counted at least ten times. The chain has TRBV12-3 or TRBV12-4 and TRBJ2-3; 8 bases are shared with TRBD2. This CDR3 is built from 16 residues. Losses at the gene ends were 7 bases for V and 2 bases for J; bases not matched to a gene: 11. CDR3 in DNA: TGTGCCAGCACGCCCACCGGGACTAGATTCACAGATACGCAGTATTTT. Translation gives CASTPTGTRFTDTQYF.

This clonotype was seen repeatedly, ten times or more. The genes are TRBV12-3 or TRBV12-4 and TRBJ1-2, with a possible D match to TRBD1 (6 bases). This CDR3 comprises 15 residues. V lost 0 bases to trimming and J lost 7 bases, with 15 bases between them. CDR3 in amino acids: CASSLAGRVQGGYTF. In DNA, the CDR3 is TGTGCCAGCAGTTTAGCGGGCAGGGTACAGGGTGGCTACACCTTC.

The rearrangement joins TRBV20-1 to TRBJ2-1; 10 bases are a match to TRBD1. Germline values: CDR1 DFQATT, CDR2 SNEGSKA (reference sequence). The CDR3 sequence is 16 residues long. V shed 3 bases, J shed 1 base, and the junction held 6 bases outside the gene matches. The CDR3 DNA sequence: TGCAGTGCTAGCGGGACAGGGGAACGGTCCTACAATGAGCAGTTCTTC. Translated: CSASGTGERSYNEQFF.

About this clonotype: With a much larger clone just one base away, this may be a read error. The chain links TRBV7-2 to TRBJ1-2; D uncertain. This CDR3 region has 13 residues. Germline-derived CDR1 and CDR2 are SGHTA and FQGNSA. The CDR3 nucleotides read TGTGCCAGCAGCTTAGTTGACGGCTATGGCGACACCTTC. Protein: CASSLVDGYGDTF.

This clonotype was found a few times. The CDR3 DNA reads as TGTGCCAGCAGTGAATTTGGGGCTAGCGTCTCCTACAATGAGCAGTTCTTC. It encodes CASSEFGASVSYNEQFF. The chain combines TRBV2 with TRBJ2-1, with D tentatively TRBD2 (6 bases). V was clipped by 2 bases and J by 0 bases, with 14 bases between them. Germline values: CDR1 SNHLY, CDR2 FYNNEI. The CDR3 has 17 amino acids.

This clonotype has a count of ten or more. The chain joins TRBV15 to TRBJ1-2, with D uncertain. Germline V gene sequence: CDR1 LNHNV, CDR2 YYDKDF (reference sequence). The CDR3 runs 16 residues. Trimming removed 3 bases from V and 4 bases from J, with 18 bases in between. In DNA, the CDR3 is TGTGCCACCAGCAGCTCCCGGACTGCCGCTACCTATGGCTACACCTTC. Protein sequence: CATSSSRTAATYGYTF.

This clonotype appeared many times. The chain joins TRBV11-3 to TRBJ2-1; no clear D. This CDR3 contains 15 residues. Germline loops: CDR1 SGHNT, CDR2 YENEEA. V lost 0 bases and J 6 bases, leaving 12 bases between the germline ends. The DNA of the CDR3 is TGTGCCAGCAGCTTAGACCAGACGGCACGCAATGAGCAGTTCTTC. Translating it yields CASSLDQTARNEQFF.

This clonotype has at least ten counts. The chain's CDR3 is CSAPRQGGNQPQHF. The DNA of the CDR3 is TGCAGTGCCCCACGACAGGGGGGTAATCAGCCCCAGCATTTT. The J gene is TRBJ1-5, the V gene TRBV20-1; 9 bases agree with TRBD1. In germline, CDR1 is DFQATT, CDR2 SNEGSKA (reference sequence). CDR3 length: 14 residues. V shed 6 bases, J shed 4 bases, and the junction held 7 bases outside the gene matches.

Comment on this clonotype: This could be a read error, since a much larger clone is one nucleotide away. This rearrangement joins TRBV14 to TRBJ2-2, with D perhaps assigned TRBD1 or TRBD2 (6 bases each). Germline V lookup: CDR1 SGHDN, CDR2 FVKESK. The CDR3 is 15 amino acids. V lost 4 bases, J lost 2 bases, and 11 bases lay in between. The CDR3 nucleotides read TGTGCCAGCAGCCGGGGGGCGGCAAACACCGGGGAGCTGTTTTTT. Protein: CASSRGAANTGELFF.

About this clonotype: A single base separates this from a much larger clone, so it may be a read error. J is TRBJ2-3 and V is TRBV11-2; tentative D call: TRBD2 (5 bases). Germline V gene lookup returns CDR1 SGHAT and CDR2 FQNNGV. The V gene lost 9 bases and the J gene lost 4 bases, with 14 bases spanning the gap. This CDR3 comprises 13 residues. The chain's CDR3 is CASTLGVADTQYF. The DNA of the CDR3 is TGTGCCAGTACCCTGGGAGTGGCAGATACGCAGTATTTT.

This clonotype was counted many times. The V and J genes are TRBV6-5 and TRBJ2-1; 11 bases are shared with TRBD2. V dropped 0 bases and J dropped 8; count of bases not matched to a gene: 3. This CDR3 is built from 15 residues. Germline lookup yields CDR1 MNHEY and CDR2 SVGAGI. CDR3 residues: CASSYSSGGAYEQFF. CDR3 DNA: TGTGCCAGCAGTTACTCTAGCGGGGGGGCCTATGAGCAGTTCTTC.